The rows below give T cell receptor beta chains drawn from one sample of a study of neoadjuvant anti-PD-1 for oral cavity cancer. Measured with immunoSEQ multiplex PCR; TCRdb has only the in-frame clones, and not every one. Here the sample spans several thousand clones, around three fifths being singletons. The specimen was PBMCs, collected after nivolumab (anti-PD-1) treatment. Receptors originate from a person between 40 and 79 years old with oral cavity squamous cell carcinoma. Each CDR3 is given with its conserved first and last residue. Only some rows state a clone size, as once, few, many or a class for expanded clones.

CASRPSGGAGSETQYF once TRBJ2-5 TRBV2
CASSENSNTEAFF . TRBJ1-1 TRBV2
CASSQQSALGETQYF . TRBJ2-5 TRBV14
CASSERVNTEAFF few TRBJ1-1 TRBV2
CASRKRTSDDNEQYF . TRBJ2-7 TRBV6-1
CASSEPGRQGAARGYTF . TRBJ1-2 TRBV25-1
CASSPDQNSPLHF . TRBJ1-6 TRBV13
CASTRGNSPMEKLFF . TRBJ1-4 TRBV5-1
CASRPGSSYNSPLHF few TRBJ1-6 TRBV19
CASSLEGREIGAFF once TRBJ1-1 TRBV7-9
CASRRTSGETDTQYF . TRBJ2-3 TRBV6-4
CASSARVSAGEQYF . TRBJ2-7 TRBV6-5
CASSHRWDDLSSYEQYF few TRBJ2-7 TRBV4-1
CASSLWLDQPQHF . TRBJ1-5 TRBV27
CSVDVGTGRTGYTF . TRBJ1-2 TRBV29-1
CATSRDPGETQYF . TRBJ2-5 TRBV15
CASSNRDSSYEQYF . TRBJ2-7 TRBV21-1
CASSLYRGDGYTF few TRBJ1-2 TRBV28
CATSIRNTEAFF few TRBJ1-1 TRBV15
CASHRDGGTNYGYTF . TRBJ1-2 TRBV19
CASSLGHSNTEAFF . TRBJ1-1 TRBV7-2
CASSPSEGTGSFFNTEAFF few TRBJ1-1 TRBV5-1
CARGGLDTQYF few TRBJ2-3 TRBV2
CAWSVGGLADNEQFF . TRBJ2-1 TRBV30
CASSRDRGSTGELFF once TRBJ2-2 TRBV7-9
CASSLGRGDTQYF once TRBJ2-3 TRBV5-6
CASSLWGQQGYEQYF . TRBJ2-7 TRBV5-6
CASSGLVSNQPQHF few TRBJ1-5 TRBV2